The rows below give T cell receptor beta chains drawn from one sample of a study of T cell repertoires in cytomegalovirus infection. TCRdb fed the reads into MiXCR, producing one record per CDR3 protein. Of about 450,000 distinct CDR3 sequences listed, roughly 31% were seen once; the top ten hold roughly an eighth. Sequencing was done on a sample of PBMCs. These receptors all stem from a human donor in good health (CMV status not recorded). Some clones in this sample may be carry-over from other donors' samples. CDR3s include the opening cysteine and the closing phenylalanine or tryptophan. D genes are given only for firm matches. Some rows have no size entry. The others give once, few or many, or a class for an expanded clone.

d_call | clone_size | j_call | v_call | cdr3_length | cdr3_aa | cdr3_nt
NA | NA | TRBJ1-2 | TRBV29-1 | 11 | CSVVTRKGYTF | TGCAGCGTTGTCACGCGAAAGGGCTACACCTTC
TRBD2 | few | TRBJ2-1 | TRBV29-1 | 11 | CSTGTSNEQFF | TGCAGCACAGGGACTAGCAATGAGCAGTTCTTC
TRBD2 | few | TRBJ2-3 | TRBV6-8 | 17 | CASEPERGGRIPDTQYF | TGTGCCAGCGAACCCGAGCGGGGGGGCCGAATCCCAGATACGCAGTATTTT
NA | NA | TRBJ2-5 | TRBV12-5 | 16 | CASGLETGLDKETQYF | TGTGCTAGTGGTTTGGAGACGGGCCTGGATAAAGAGACCCAGTACTTC
NA | NA | TRBJ1-2 | TRBV14 | 20 | CASSQELPGTPKRPNYGYTF | TGTGCCAGCAGCCAAGAGCTCCCCGGGACCCCGAAGCGGCCTAACTATGGCTACACCTTC
NA | NA | TRBJ2-7 | TRBV6-2/TRBV6-3 | 13 | CASRGTVSYEQYF | TGTGCCAGCAGGGGGACCGTCTCCTACGAGCAGTACTTC
NA | once | TRBJ1-2 | TRBV14 | 15 | CASRQENRWYNGYTF | TGTGCCAGCAGACAAGAGAACAGGTGGTATAATGGCTACACCTTC
NA | few | TRBJ1-1 | TRBV28 | 15 | CASTPGRVRNTEAFF | TGTGCCAGCACCCCTGGTAGGGTGAGGAACACTGAAGCTTTCTTT
NA | many | TRBJ2-7 | TRBV11-2 | 13 | CASSTARAYEQYF | TGTGCCAGCAGCACCGCCAGAGCCTACGAGCAGTACTTC
NA | many | TRBJ1-2 | TRBV7-2 | 14 | CASSRVTLRNGYTF | TGTGCCAGCAGCCGAGTGACATTAAGGAATGGCTACACCTTC
NA | NA | TRBJ2-1 | TRBV20-1 | 14 | CSARSASLYNEQFF | TGCAGTGCTAGATCGGCCTCACTCTACAATGAGCAGTTCTTC
TRBD2 | once | TRBJ2-1 | TRBV30 | 18 | CAWSWVAGGPSSYNEQFF | TGTGCCTGGAGTTGGGTAGCGGGGGGGCCGAGCTCCTACAATGAGCAGTTCTTC
NA | few | TRBJ2-3 | TRBV7-9 | 15 | CASSPADSLAGTQYF | TGTGCCAGCAGCCCAGCCGACTCCCTCGCGGGTACGCAGTATTTT